Shown below are 24 T cell receptor beta chains from a single sample sequenced in a study of identical twins. A single record per CDR3 protein comes from TCRdb applying MiXCR to the 5' RACE reads. The data hold under 800,000 distinct CDR3 sequences, with 20% to 25% observed a single time. These data were likewise used in another study, on T cells expressing NK-cell markers.

The material sequenced was PBMCs. The receptor set was obtained from a young woman in good health.

This rearrangement joins TRBV6-6 to TRBJ2-5; D ambiguous. This CDR3 spans 13 amino acids. The V gene lost 6 bases and the J gene lost 8 bases, with 16 bases spanning the gap. Germline lookup yields CDR1 MNHNY and CDR2 SVGAGI (reference sequence). For the CDR3, the DNA is TGTGCCAGCAGCCCCGCGGCCCAAGGTACCCAGTACTTC. The encoded protein is CASSPAAQGTQYF.

The chain couples TRBV28 to TRBJ1-4; TRBD1 might be the D (6 bases). V was cut by 6 bases and J by 7 bases, with 18 bases left in between. CDR3 size: 15 residues. Germline V lookup: CDR1 MDHEN, CDR2 SYDVKM. CDR3 in DNA: TGTGCCAGCAGGCCGACGGACGGACAGTCTGAAAAACTGTTTTTT. Residues: CASRPTDGQSEKLFF.

The sample holds a few counts of this clonotype. The chain carries TRBV6-1 and TRBJ2-1; D unclear. This CDR3 has 13 residues. The germline V gene encodes CDR1 MNHNS and CDR2 SASEGT. V was shortened by 6 bases and J by 3 bases, with 9 bases between the two germline ends. CDR3 in amino acids: CASRQNSYNEQFF. CDR3 DNA: TGTGCCAGCAGGCAGAACAGCTACAATGAGCAGTTCTTC.

This clonotype was observed a few times. The V gene is TRBV5-8, the J gene TRBJ2-7, with D possibly matching TRBD2 (5 bases). Trimming cost V 3 bases and J 5 bases, with 12 bases left between them. CDR1 and CDR2 from the germline V gene are SGHTS and YDEGEE. The CDR3 runs 13 residues. CDR3 amino acids: CASSWRAWDEQYF. CDR3 nucleotide sequence: TGTGCCAGCAGCTGGCGGGCTTGGGACGAGCAGTACTTC. Full variable domain (missing parts from reference TRBV5-8 and TRBJ2-7): EAGVTQSPTHLIKTRGQQATLRCSPISGHTSVYWYQQALGLGLQFLLWYDEGEERNRGNFPPRFSGRQFPNYSSELNVNALELEDSALYLCASSWRAWDEQYFGPGTRLTVT.

The genes are TRBV20-1 and TRBJ2-7; 8 nucleotides match TRBD2. This CDR3 is 13 amino acids long. CDR1 is DFQATT and CDR2 is SNEGSKA in the germline V gene (reference sequence). The junction had 8 bases not matched to a gene; V was cut back by 3 bases and J by 7 bases. The CDR3 nucleotides are TGCAGTGCTAGCACTAGCGGAGTTAAAGAGCAGTACTTC. Its protein is CSASTSGVKEQYF.

The rearrangement joins TRBV4-2 to TRBJ2-7; D may be TRBD1 (6 bases). V was shortened by 3 bases and J by 0 bases, with 18 bases between the two germline ends. The CDR3 has 17 amino acids. From germline, CDR1 is LGHNA and CDR2 YNFKEQ. The CDR3 sequence is CASSQAYRAPSSYEQYF. Here the CDR3 DNA reads TGTGCCAGCAGCCAGGCTTACAGGGCTCCCTCCTCCTACGAGCAGTACTTC.

This rearrangement joins TRBV12-3 or TRBV12-4 to TRBJ1-6; 8 bases fit TRBD1. Trimming removed 5 bases from V and 8 bases from J; junction bases left unmatched: 8. This CDR3 comprises 15 residues. CDR3 sequence (DNA): TGTGCCAGCAGTCCGATCGACAGGGGTTATTCACCCCTCCACTTT. It yields the protein CASSPIDRGYSPLHF.

The chain links TRBV7-6 to TRBJ2-7, with 9 bases identical to TRBD1. Germline CDR1 is SGHVS and CDR2 is FNYEAQ. CDR3 length: 15 residues. V shed 6 bases, J shed 3 bases, and the junction held 9 bases outside the gene matches. The CDR3 loop is CASSSGQGLSYEQYF. The CDR3 nucleotides are TGTGCCAGCAGTTCCGGACAGGGGCTCAGCTACGAGCAGTACTTC. Full variable domain (missing parts from reference TRBV7-6 and TRBJ2-7): GAGVSQSPRYKVTKRGQDVALRCDPISGHVSLYWYRQALGQGPEFLTYFNYEAQQDKSGLPNDRFSAERPEGSISTLTIQRTEQRDSAMYRCASSSGQGLSYEQYFGPGTRLTVT.

This clonotype was detected ten times or more. CDR3 residues: CASSIGGEQYF. The DNA for the CDR3 is TGTGCCAGCAGCATCGGGGGAGAGCAGTACTTC. This chain joins TRBV7-8 and TRBJ2-7; possibly TRBD2 for D (6 bases). V shed 5 bases and J shed 7 bases, with 9 bases lying between them. Per the germline V gene, CDR1 is SGHVS and CDR2 is FQNEAQ. The CDR3 totals 11 residues. Full variable domain (remainder filled in from reference TRBV7-8 and TRBJ2-7): GAGVSQSPRYKVAKRGQDVALRCDPISGHVSLFWYQQALGQGPEFLTYFQNEAQLDKSGLPSDRFFAERPEGSVSTLKIQRTQQEDSAVYLCASSIGGEQYFGPGTRLTVT.

The chain has TRBV12-3 or TRBV12-4 and TRBJ2-7; 10 bases line up with TRBD1. V dropped 7 bases and J dropped 7; count of bases not matched to a gene: 10. This CDR3 spans 14 amino acids. This CDR3 is CASTSLGQGREQYF. For the CDR3, the DNA is TGTGCCAGCACCTCTCTGGGACAGGGGAGGGAGCAGTACTTC.

The chain employs TRBV7-2 and TRBJ1-6, with 8 bases identical to TRBD1. Trimming removed 5 bases from V and 10 bases from J; junction bases left unmatched: 10. This CDR3 is built from 15 residues. Germline V gene lookup returns CDR1 SGHTA and CDR2 FQGNSA. This chain's CDR3 is CASSPWTGNRSPLHF. The CDR3 region has the DNA TGTGCCAGCAGCCCCTGGACAGGGAATAGATCACCCCTCCACTTT.

This clonotype has more than one count but fewer than ten. The genes are TRBV14 and TRBJ2-7; D gene ambiguous. Germline-derived CDR1 and CDR2 are SGHDN and FVKESK. This CDR3 is built from 13 residues. V shed 0 bases and J shed 4 bases, with 7 bases lying between them. The CDR3 sequence is CASSQDGQYEQYF. The CDR3 DNA reads as TGTGCCAGCAGCCAAGACGGTCAGTACGAGCAGTACTTC.

V and J are TRBV18 and TRBJ2-4; D not resolved. The CDR3 consists of 14 residues. V was cut by 3 bases and J by 9 bases, with 15 bases left in between. Germline assignment: CDR1 KGHSH and CDR2 LQKENI. The CDR3 here is CASSPEPLEGIQYF. CDR3 bases: TGTGCCAGCTCACCCGAGCCGCTAGAAGGCATTCAGTACTTC.

The V call is TRBV12-3 or TRBV12-4, the J call TRBJ2-4, with D perhaps matching TRBD1 or TRBD2 (7 bases each). There are 14 residues in the CDR3. V was trimmed by 6 bases and J by 7 bases, leaving 16 bases between them. For the CDR3, the DNA is TGTGCCAGCAGGGCCAGGGGGGGCCTGAACATTCAGTACTTC. Amino acids: CASRARGGLNIQYF.

This clonotype showed up many times. The V and J genes are TRBV12-3 or TRBV12-4 and TRBJ2-1; 11 nucleotides line up with TRBD1. Trimming took 6 bases from V and 7 from J; bases not matched to a gene: 8. There are 15 residues in the CDR3. Here the CDR3 reads CASSPPGQGVNEQFF. The CDR3 coding sequence is TGTGCCAGCAGCCCGCCGGGACAGGGGGTTAATGAGCAGTTCTTC.

The J gene is TRBJ2-3, the V gene TRBV12-3 or TRBV12-4; D not certain. The V gene lost 6 bases and the J gene lost 6 bases, with 16 bases spanning the gap. This CDR3 region has 14 residues. CDR3 amino acids: CASSISRRLDTQYF. CDR3 DNA: TGTGCCAGCAGCATTTCCCGTAGGCTGGATACGCAGTATTTT.

This clonotype has more than one count but fewer than ten. Given the absence of the conserved phenylalanine or tryptophan at the CDR3 end, a read error is likely. The chain couples TRBV10-3 to TRBJ2-7; 7 bases align to TRBD2. Germline lookup yields CDR1 ENHRY and CDR2 SYGVKD. The CDR3 runs 14 residues. V shed 7 bases and J 0 bases; nucleotides not matched to a gene: 6. The CDR3 region is CAIKERGDSYEQYL. The CDR3 nucleotides read TGTGCCATCAAGGAGCGGGGAGACTCCTACGAGCAGTACCTC.

The gene calls are TRBV29-1 and TRBJ1-2; D possibly corresponds to TRBD1 (6 bases). CDR1 SQVTM and CDR2 ANQGSEA come from the germline V gene. The CDR3 is 12 residues long. The V and J ends lost 7 bases and 8 bases respectively, with 17 bases between them. Here the CDR3 DNA reads TGCAGCGCCGGGGCAGGGGCGGGCGGCTACACCTTC. This sequence encodes CSAGAGAGGYTF.

The chain recombines TRBV20-1 with TRBJ1-5, with 7 nucleotides matching TRBD1. CDR1 is DFQATT and CDR2 is SNEGSKA in the germline V gene (reference sequence). After removal of 5 bases from V and 4 bases from J, the junction contained 8 bases not matched to a gene. This CDR3 contains 14 residues. CDR3 region: CSALTDRENQPQHF. The CDR3 coding sequence is TGCAGTGCTTTAACCGACAGGGAGAATCAGCCCCAGCATTTT.

This clonotype was recorded many times. The chain uses TRBV20-1 and TRBJ1-1; no reliable D call. CDR3 size: 11 residues. CDR1 and CDR2 from the germline V gene are DFQATT and SNEGSKA (reference sequence). Trimming shortened V by 3 bases and J by 10 bases, and 12 bases separated the two germline ends. The CDR3: CSASDEVRAFF. The CDR3 coding sequence is TGCAGTGCTAGTGATGAAGTCAGAGCTTTCTTT.

The rearrangement links TRBV4-3 to TRBJ2-6; D is uncertain. V was clipped by 4 bases and J by 1 base, with 14 bases between them. Germline V gene sequence: CDR1 LGHNA, CDR2 YSLEER. The CDR3 extends over 17 amino acids. The CDR3 region is CASSPQDVGSGANVLTF. In nucleotides, the CDR3 is TGCGCCAGCAGCCCGCAAGATGTCGGTTCTGGGGCCAACGTCCTGACTTTC.

CDR3 DNA sequence: TGTGCCAGCAGTTACTACGGGGCGGGGGGTGAAAAACTGTTTTTT. Protein: CASSYYGAGGEKLFF. This sequence joins TRBV6-5 and TRBJ1-4, with a weak D call TRBD1 (5 bases). V was shortened by 1 base and J by 7 bases, with 13 bases between the two germline ends. Germline CDR1 reads MNHEY; CDR2 reads SVGAGI. CDR3 length equals 15 residues.

This clonotype was seen at least ten times. The genes are TRBV20-1 and TRBJ1-5; perhaps TRBD1 as D (5 bases). The ends were cut back, 3 bases at V and 5 bases at J, with 14 bases in the middle. CDR1 is DFQATT, CDR2 SNEGSKA, per germline (reference sequence). The CDR3 is made up of 14 amino acids. The CDR3 region has the DNA TGCAGTGCTAGCTACCGGACAACGGATCAGCCCCAGCATTTT. It translates to CSASYRTTDQPQHF.

This clonotype was counted a few times. The V call is TRBV6-4, the J call TRBJ2-1, with a weak D call TRBD2 (5 bases). The V end lost 5 bases, the J end lost 6 bases, and 17 bases lay between the germline ends. Germline lookup yields CDR1 MRHNA and CDR2 SNTAGT. The CDR3 length is 15 residues. CDR3 region: CASSQLAGTLNEQFF. The CDR3 DNA reads TGTGCCAGCAGTCAGCTAGCCGGTACCCTCAATGAGCAGTTCTTC.